This T cell receptor beta chain was profiled in a study of T cell responses to AZD1222 COVID-19 vaccine. General observations from the study: Spike regions recognized by vaccine-associated CD4 TCRs spanned the protein, led by 160-218 and 743-854. White British people made up most donors, females outnumbered males, and clonal diversity was possibly underestimated. Targets within unmutated variant regions were reportedly found for nearly half of spike-specific TCRs.

Data came from immunoSEQ multiplex PCR; TCRdb stores just in-frame clones and leaves some out. The sample lists about 120,000 clones; about 93% were seen once. Between the trimmed V and J ends, which lost 5 bases and 0 bases, there was a span of 14 bases. Germline-derived CDR1 and CDR2 are SGHTA and FQGNSA. The CDR3 loop spans 16 amino acids. Notes on this clone: Its specificity is unknown.

This material consisted of peripheral blood, taken 28 days after the second dose of the MenACWY control vaccine. The receptor was derived from an adult who received the MenACWY meningococcal vaccine as a control. The chain employs TRBV7-2 and TRBJ1-3, with a tentative D call TRBD1 (5 bases). The CDR3 region is CASSLRGALSGNTIYF. CDR3 nucleotides: TGTGCCAGCAGCCTAAGAGGGGCCCTCTCTGGAAACACCATATATTTT.